This T cell receptor beta chain was retrieved from a study of T cell repertoires in ileal Crohn's disease. Only in-frame clones appear in the TCRdb table, and some are missing; sequencing was by immunoSEQ multiplex PCR. In the table there are about 8,300 clones, around 78% of which are singletons. The clonotype was recovered from an adult with Crohn's disease. What was sequenced was ileal tissue.

The CDR3 region is CASSGWGQGMTETQYF. DNA for the CDR3: TGTGCCAGCTCAGGATGGGGACAGGGGATGACAGAGACCCAGTACTTC. The rearrangement joins TRBV18 to TRBJ2-5; 10 bases are shared with TRBD1. The V and J ends lost 5 bases and 4 bases, in that order; junction bases with no gene match: 10. Germline assignment: CDR1 KGHSH and CDR2 LQKENI. CDR3 length: 16 amino acids. The complete variable domain, with remaining parts taken from reference TRBV18 and TRBJ2-5, reads NAGVMQNPRHLVRRRGQEARLRCSPMKGHSHVYWYRQLPEEGLKFMVYLQKENIIDESGMPKERFSAEFPKEGPSILRIQQVVRGDSAAYFCASSGWGQGMTETQYFGPGTRLLVL.